The 32 T cell receptor beta chains listed next were all sequenced from one sample in a study of shared clonotypes between healthy human individuals. CD45RO-negative cells were positively selected for CCR7, leaving out terminally differentiated effector memory CD45RA+ cells. Clones were read by immunoSEQ multiplex PCR, and TCRdb kept only the in-frame ones, dropping some. The table includes roughly 2 million clones, about 95% detected once. Input material: naive CD8+ T cells sorted from blood. Every receptor here comes from a man aged 18-30 years in good health.

V usage is TRBV6-6 and J usage is TRBJ1-4, with D possibly TRBD1 on 6 matching bases. This CDR3 is 15 amino acids long. Trimming shortened V by 0 bases and J by 7 bases, and 12 bases separated the two germline ends. Germline V lookup: CDR1 MNHNY, CDR2 SVGAGI (reference sequence). The CDR3 nucleotides read TGTGCCAGCAGTTACTCAACAGGGTTGGCTGAAAAACTGTTTTTT. It translates to CASSYSTGLAEKLFF.

The genes are TRBV2 and TRBJ2-5; D gene ambiguous. The CDR3 is 15 amino acids. Germline V gives CDR1 SNHLY, CDR2 FYNNEI. Trimming cost V 3 bases and J 4 bases, with 15 bases left between them. The CDR3 protein is CASSDIWSNSETQYF. In DNA form, the CDR3 reads TGTGCCAGCAGTGATATCTGGTCAAACTCAGAGACCCAGTACTTC.

The rearrangement links TRBV6-5 to TRBJ1-6; D is undetermined. V was pared by 0 bases and J by 10 bases, with 7 bases between. Germline-derived CDR1 and CDR2 are MNHEY and SVGAGI. The CDR3 has 13 residues. The CDR3 protein is CASSYSMDSPLHF. CDR3 DNA sequence: TGTGCCAGCAGTTACTCTATGGACTCACCCCTCCACTTT.

The genes are TRBV10-2 and TRBJ1-5; D gene ambiguous. Germline V gene sequence: CDR1 WSHSY, CDR2 SAAADI. CDR3 length: 13 residues. The germline V and J ends were trimmed by 7 bases and 10 bases, with 17 bases remaining between them. CDR3 residues: CASTNSRVKPQHF. CDR3 coding DNA: TGCGCCAGCACAAACAGCCGCGTGAAACCCCAGCATTTT.

Concerning this clone: Other nucleotide sequences in the sample specify the same CDR3. The chain uses TRBV6-1 and TRBJ2-7; D uncertain. V was trimmed by 2 bases and J by 1 base, leaving 3 bases between them. The CDR3 is 12 residues long. Germline V CDR1 and CDR2: MNHNS, SASEGT. The CDR3 DNA follows: TGTGCCAGCAGTGAAAATTCCTACGAGCAGTACTTC. Residues: CASSENSYEQYF.

This clone occurred once. The V gene is TRBV7-9, the J gene TRBJ2-7; 8 bases line up with TRBD1. The V gene end was trimmed by 5 bases and the J gene end by 0 bases; junction bases not matched to a gene: 9. CDR1 is SEHNR, CDR2 FQNEAQ, per germline (reference sequence). The length of the CDR3 is 16 residues. Written as DNA, the CDR3 is TGTGCCAGCAGCGTCCCCCGGACAGGGAGCTCCTACGAGCAGTACTTC. Translated: CASSVPRTGSSYEQYF. The full variable domain, with the rest looked up from reference TRBV7-9 and TRBJ2-7, is DTGVSQNPRHKITKRGQNVTFRCDPISEHNRLYWYRQTLGQGPEFLTYFQNEAQLEKSRLLSDRFSAERPKGSFSTLEIQRTEQGDSAMYLCASSVPRTGSSYEQYFGPGTRLTVT.

Only one count was recorded for this clone. This chain joins TRBV28 and TRBJ1-5, with a tentative D call TRBD1 (6 bases). The CDR3 is made up of 15 amino acids. Germline CDR1 and CDR2: MDHEN and SYDVKM. The V end lost 6 bases, the J end lost 2 bases, and 14 bases lay between the germline ends. Written as DNA, the CDR3 is TGTGCCAGCAGCCCAACAGGGATCGGCAATCAGCCCCAGCATTTT. Translated: CASSPTGIGNQPQHF.

The rearrangement links TRBV6-1 to TRBJ2-7; D is perhaps TRBD1 (6 bases). This CDR3 spans 12 amino acids. V dropped 6 bases and J dropped 2 bases, with 8 bases sitting between them. CDR1 is MNHNS and CDR2 is SASEGT in the germline V gene. For the CDR3, the DNA is TGTGCCAGCAGACAGGGCGCCTACGAGCAGTACTTC. This encodes CASRQGAYEQYF.

The CDR3 DNA sequence: TGTGCCAGTAGTATAGGCTCGGCTGGGAGCGCAGATACGCAGTATTTT. This encodes CASSIGSAGSADTQYF. The chain combines TRBV19 with TRBJ2-3, with D tentatively TRBD2 (5 bases). This CDR3 contains 16 residues. Trimming stripped 1 base from V and 4 bases from J, with 15 bases between. CDR1 is LNHDA and CDR2 is SQIVND in the germline V gene (reference sequence).

This clone has a single count. This specimen includes other DNA sequences encoding the same CDR3. This chain connects TRBV2 to TRBJ2-2; TRBD2 might be the D (6 bases). Germline CDR1 SNHLY, CDR2 FYNNEI. The V end lost 6 bases, the J end lost 6 bases, and 8 bases lay between the germline ends. This CDR3 comprises 12 residues. The CDR3 is CASRGDSGELFF. The DNA of the CDR3 is TGTGCCAGCAGGGGGGACTCCGGGGAGCTGTTTTTT.

The chain joins TRBV4-2 to TRBJ1-2, with D possibly matching TRBD1 (6 bases). The CDR3 consists of 14 residues. Germline CDR1 reads LGHNA; CDR2 reads YNFKEQ. V dropped 5 bases and J dropped 8 bases, with 18 bases sitting between them. The CDR3 region has the DNA TGTGCCAGCAGCTTCGGGGGCAGCACGGCCGGCTACACCTTC. Its protein product is CASSFGGSTAGYTF.

In regard to this clone: The sample has other DNA sequences that encode this CDR3 too. CDR3 loop: CASSLGQGVTEAFF. CDR3 nucleotides: TGCGCCAGCAGCTTGGGACAGGGGGTCACTGAAGCTTTCTTT. The chain carries TRBV5-1 and TRBJ1-1; 9 bases are a match to TRBD1. The CDR3 totals 14 residues. Germline CDR1 SGHRS, CDR2 YFSETQ. The V and J ends lost 0 bases and 4 bases, in that order; junction bases with no gene match: 1.

A word on this clone: Other nucleotide sequences in the sample specify the same CDR3. The chain employs TRBV7-9 and TRBJ2-1; D is possibly TRBD2 (6 bases). The CDR3 covers 15 residues. CDR1 SEHNR and CDR2 FQNEAQ come from the germline V gene (reference sequence). V shed 3 bases and J shed 3 bases, with 12 bases lying between them. In DNA, the CDR3 is TGTGCCAGCAGCTTGGGCGGACTACTCTACAATGAGCAGTTCTTC. Residues: CASSLGGLLYNEQFF.

The rearrangement links TRBV5-6 to TRBJ1-5, with D maybe TRBD1 (5 bases). V was shortened by 2 bases and J by 8 bases, with 11 bases between the two germline ends. CDR3 length equals 13 residues. CDR1 SGHDT and CDR2 YYEEEE come from the germline V gene. Here the CDR3 DNA reads TGTGCCAGCAGCTTCTCGGGCAGGGAGCCCCAGCATTTT. Translation gives CASSFSGREPQHF.

About this clone: Other nucleotide sequences in the sample specify the same CDR3. The chain is built from TRBV4-1 and TRBJ2-7; 10 positions match TRBD2. Germline values: CDR1 MGHRA, CDR2 YSYEKL. V lost 1 base, J lost 3 bases, and 3 bases stayed unmatched. This CDR3 comprises 15 residues. The DNA of the CDR3 is TGCGCCAGCAGCCAAGGACTAGCGGGCCTCTACGAGCAGTACTTC. This encodes CASSQGLAGLYEQYF.

This clone came up once. The chain carries TRBV29-1 and TRBJ2-1; D unresolved. V lost 0 bases, J lost 5 bases, and 17 bases lay in between. This CDR3 is built from 16 residues. CDR1 is SQVTM, CDR2 ANQGSEA, per germline. The CDR3 DNA is TGCAGCGTTGAAGATCTTCTTAGGTCCCTTAACAATGAGCAGTTCTTC. Residues: CSVEDLLRSLNNEQFF.

Written as DNA, the CDR3 is TGTGCCAGCAGTTTGGCGGCCCCGGGTGGAAACACCATATATTTT. It translates to CASSLAAPGGNTIYF. This chain links TRBV27 with TRBJ1-3; D uncertain. The ends were cut back, 3 bases at V and 3 bases at J, with 12 bases in the middle. The CDR3 covers 15 residues. Germline CDR1 is MNHEY and CDR2 is SMNVEV (reference sequence).

As concerns this clone: Other DNA sequences in the sample encode the same CDR3. This chain links TRBV30 with TRBJ2-7; TRBD1 matches at 9 bases. This CDR3 spans 14 amino acids. Germline CDR1 reads GTSNPN; CDR2 reads SVGIG (reference sequence). The ends lost 1 base at V and 1 base at J; junction bases unmatched: 2. CDR3 DNA sequence: TGTGCCTGGAGTGCCGGGACAGGGTCCTACGAGCAGTACTTC. This encodes CAWSAGTGSYEQYF.

The rearrangement joins TRBV10-1 to TRBJ1-2; 9 nucleotides match TRBD1. The CDR3 consists of 10 residues. Germline loops: CDR1 WNHNN, CDR2 SYGVQD (reference sequence). V dropped 10 bases and J dropped 13; count of bases not matched to a gene: 7. The CDR3, as DNA: TGCGCCACCGCCTCGGACAGGGGCACCTTC. As protein: CATASDRGTF.

The J gene is TRBJ1-2, the V gene TRBV7-2; D might be TRBD1 (5 bases). CDR3 length: 15 amino acids. V dropped 1 base and J dropped 0 bases, with 9 bases sitting between them. Germline V CDR1 and CDR2: SGHTA, FQGNSA. CDR3 nucleotides: TGTGCCAGCAGCTTAGGGGCAGGGACTAACTATGGCTACACCTTC. Protein: CASSLGAGTNYGYTF.

V usage is TRBV7-9 and J usage is TRBJ2-1, with D possibly matching TRBD2 (6 bases). Between the trimmed V and J ends, which lost 11 bases and 0 bases, there was a span of 17 bases. CDR3 size: 15 residues. Germline V CDR1 and CDR2: SEHNR, FQNEAQ (reference sequence). CDR3 in DNA: TGTGCCGGAACCAGAGTAGCGGACTCCTACAATGAGCAGTTCTTC. It translates to CAGTRVADSYNEQFF.

The chain uses TRBV30 and TRBJ2-2; TRBD1 matches 7 bases. The V gene's germline CDR1 is GTSNPN and CDR2 SVGIG (reference sequence). J lost 5 bases, V lost 7 bases, and 4 bases had no gene match. The CDR3 is 12 amino acids. CDR3 sequence (DNA): TGTGCCTTCTACAGGGGTACCGGGGAGCTGTTTTTT. Translation gives CAFYRGTGELFF.

The rearrangement joins TRBV7-8 to TRBJ2-7; possible D gene TRBD2, 6 bases. V was trimmed by 1 base and J by 4 bases, leaving 11 bases between them. The germline CDR1 and CDR2 sequences are SGHVS and FQNEAQ. This CDR3 contains 14 residues. CDR3 coding DNA: TGTGCCAGCAGCTTAGGCGGGAAACGGTACGAGCAGTACTTC. Its translation: CASSLGGKRYEQYF.

The V and J genes are TRBV7-3 and TRBJ2-3, with D possibly matching TRBD2 (5 bases). The V and J ends lost 5 bases and 4 bases respectively, with 10 bases between them. The V gene's germline CDR1 is SGHTA and CDR2 FQGTGA. This CDR3 is 13 amino acids long. DNA of the CDR3: TGTGCCAGCAGCCCACCCGGGGCAGATACGCAGTATTTT. This translates into CASSPPGADTQYF.

This rearrangement joins TRBV6-6 to TRBJ1-5; D is unclear. The length of the CDR3 is 15 residues. Trimming removed 0 bases from V and 3 bases from J, with 9 bases in between. The germline V gene has CDR1 MNHNY and CDR2 SVGAGI (reference sequence). The CDR3 nucleotides read TGTGCCAGCAGTTACTCGGGAGAGTCCAATCAGCCCCAGCATTTT. Translating gives CASSYSGESNQPQHF.

This clone has a single count. The V call is TRBV7-8, the J call TRBJ1-2; TRBD1 matches 8 bases. This CDR3 is built from 15 residues. The germline V gene has CDR1 SGHVS and CDR2 FQNEAQ. After removal of 5 bases from V and 6 bases from J, the junction contained 11 bases not matched to a gene. The CDR3 loop is CASSPWTGREDGYTF. CDR3 bases: TGTGCCAGCAGCCCCTGGACAGGGAGGGAGGATGGCTACACCTTC.

The rearrangement links TRBV10-1 to TRBJ1-1; 8 nucleotides line up with TRBD1. Per germline, CDR1 WNHNN and CDR2 SYGVQD (reference sequence). This CDR3 has 16 amino acids. After removal of 0 bases from V and 1 base from J, the junction contained 4 bases not matched to a gene. This chain's CDR3 is CASSESRTGQNTEAFF. The CDR3 bases are TGCGCCAGCAGTGAGTCTAGGACAGGGCAGAACACTGAAGCTTTCTTT.

This clone has a single count. The V and J genes are TRBV4-2 and TRBJ2-7; 10 nucleotides align to TRBD1. Trimming cost V 4 bases and J 5 bases; bases outside gene matches: 8. The CDR3 loop spans 15 amino acids. Germline V gene data show CDR1 as LGHNA and CDR2 as YNFKEQ. The CDR3 nucleotides are TGTGCCAGCAGCCCCGGGACAGGGGCTTACAACGAGCAGTACTTC. This gives the protein CASSPGTGAYNEQYF.

This clone was detected only once. J is TRBJ1-6 and V is TRBV4-1, with unresolved D. The CDR3 has 13 amino acids. The V end lost 2 bases, the J end lost 8 bases, and 7 bases lay between the germline ends. Per the germline V gene, CDR1 is MGHRA and CDR2 is YSYEKL. CDR3 DNA: TGCGCCAGCAGCCAAAACCGGGATTCACCCCTCCACTTT. It yields the protein CASSQNRDSPLHF.

The rearrangement uses TRBV2 and TRBJ2-1; 12 bases line up with TRBD2. CDR1 SNHLY and CDR2 FYNNEI come from the germline V gene. The CDR3 is 19 residues long. Trimming removed 5 bases from V and 8 bases from J; junction bases left unmatched: 19. The CDR3 nucleotides read TGTGCCAGCAGTTCCCCGCACCATACCGGGACTAGCGGGTGGGATGAGCAGTTCTTC. It codes for CASSSPHHTGTSGWDEQFF.

The V and J genes are TRBV4-1 and TRBJ2-1; D is possibly TRBD1 (6 bases). The CDR3 length is 15 residues. The germline gives CDR1 MGHRA, CDR2 YSYEKL. The V and J ends lost 5 bases and 5 bases respectively, with 16 bases between them. In nucleotides, the CDR3 is TGCGCCAGCAGCGTCCCGACAGGTATTAACAATGAGCAGTTCTTC. It specifies CASSVPTGINNEQFF.

This clone was seen only once. The gene calls are TRBV30 and TRBJ2-3; 7 nucleotides match TRBD2. The ends lost 5 bases at V and 0 bases at J; junction bases unmatched: 5. The CDR3 is made up of 14 amino acids. CDR1 is GTSNPN, CDR2 SVGIG, per germline (reference sequence). CDR3 bases: TGTGCCTGGGAGCAGCGGGGTAGCACAGATACGCAGTATTTT. Its protein product is CAWEQRGSTDTQYF.